This T cell receptor (beta chain) was retrieved from a study of shared clonotypes between healthy human individuals. General study points: Naive subsets typically showed greater estimated richness than memory subsets. Sampling involved blood alone; tissue repertoires likely differ.

Germline V gene lookup returns CDR1 SGHNT and CDR2 YYREEE (reference sequence). V trimming: 6 bases; J trimming: 3 bases; junction bases outside the gene matches: 9. The CDR3 is made up of 15 amino acids. Generated by immunoSEQ multiplex PCR, the TCRdb table keeps only in-frame clones and is missing some. Of over 1.5 million clones listed, 95% to 99% are singletons. Comment on this clone: As yet, its antigen is unknown.

The sequenced material came from naive CD4+ T cells sorted from blood. Subset in this sample: CD45RA+ positively selected. The chain uses TRBV5-4 and TRBJ2-3; 8 bases fit TRBD2. The TCR comes from a man younger than 45 in good health. CDR3 region: CASNHGGRKTDTQYF. The CDR3 bases are TGTGCCAGCAACCATGGCGGGAGGAAAACAGATACGCAGTATTTT.